These T cell receptor beta chains were read from a single sample in a study of CXCR3-negative and CXCR3-positive naive CD8 T cells. Following a re-call of the 5' RACE reads, TCRdb has one entry per CDR3 protein and lacks DNA. The sample's table shows over 150,000 distinct CDR3 sequences. What was sequenced was naive CXCR3+ CD8+ T cells from blood. The receptors come from a human donor in good health. Some clones in this sample may be carry-over from other donors' samples. Both conserved end residues are part of each CDR3.

CDR3 length: 14; J gene: TRBJ1-1; V gene: TRBV28; CDR3 protein: CASSLGQGNTEAFF
CDR3 length: 18; J gene: TRBJ2-2; V gene: TRBV9; CDR3 protein: CASSVDAGGEVDTGELFF
CDR3 length: 12; J gene: TRBJ2-1; V gene: TRBV10-3; CDR3 protein: CAISMAEREQFF
CDR3 length: 14; J gene: TRBJ2-1; V gene: TRBV5-1; CDR3 protein: CASSWTVSYNEQFF
CDR3 length: 14; J gene: TRBJ2-3; V gene: TRBV28; CDR3 protein: CASSFRVRTDTQYF
CDR3 length: 20; J gene: TRBJ2-3; V gene: TRBV11-1; CDR3 protein: CASSLYPNSGTSGGTDTQYF
CDR3 length: 13; J gene: TRBJ1-1; V gene: TRBV7-3; CDR3 protein: CASSLRMYTEAFF
CDR3 length: 17; J gene: TRBJ2-1; V gene: TRBV6-6; CDR3 protein: CASSYSNDRGADNEQFF
CDR3 length: 14; J gene: TRBJ2-5; V gene: TRBV12-3/TRBV12-4; CDR3 protein: CASSSPWDRETQYF
CDR3 length: 14; J gene: TRBJ2-5; V gene: TRBV6-2/TRBV6-3; CDR3 protein: CASSPQKYQETQYF
CDR3 length: 15; J gene: TRBJ2-5; V gene: TRBV5-5; CDR3 protein: CASSPYLSGEKTQYF
CDR3 length: 17; J gene: TRBJ2-7; V gene: TRBV5-8; CDR3 protein: CASSLGIGKWEFYEQYF
CDR3 length: 14; J gene: TRBJ2-1; V gene: TRBV5-1; CDR3 protein: CASSTGGLYNEQFF
CDR3 length: 18; J gene: TRBJ1-1; V gene: TRBV10-2; CDR3 protein: CASSESGPEIGSNTEAFF
CDR3 length: 14; J gene: TRBJ1-2; V gene: TRBV5-1; CDR3 protein: CASSPDGRGYGYTF
CDR3 length: 14; J gene: TRBJ2-2; V gene: TRBV28; CDR3 protein: CASSPGQDTGELFF
CDR3 length: 15; J gene: TRBJ2-5; V gene: TRBV5-5; CDR3 protein: CASSPLGNSQETQYF
CDR3 length: 14; J gene: TRBJ2-7; V gene: TRBV28; CDR3 protein: CASSFKAGSYEQYF
CDR3 length: 13; J gene: TRBJ2-2; V gene: TRBV10-2; CDR3 protein: CASSETVSGELFF
CDR3 length: 15; J gene: TRBJ2-7; V gene: TRBV12-3/TRBV12-4; CDR3 protein: CASSLSGGLRYEQYF
CDR3 length: 13; J gene: TRBJ2-1; V gene: TRBV12-3/TRBV12-4; CDR3 protein: CASSAGQGHEQFF
CDR3 length: 15; J gene: TRBJ1-2; V gene: TRBV29-1; CDR3 protein: CSVEALAGAHYGYTF
CDR3 length: 15; J gene: TRBJ2-1; V gene: TRBV20-1; CDR3 protein: CSARPRQGAPNEQFF
CDR3 length: 14; J gene: TRBJ2-7; V gene: TRBV12-3/TRBV12-4; CDR3 protein: CASSPEGGGYEQYF
CDR3 length: 12; J gene: TRBJ2-3; V gene: TRBV6-2/TRBV6-3; CDR3 protein: CASSYLTDTQYF